The next 21 T cell receptor beta chains were all read from a single sample in a study of cytotoxic CD8 clonotypes in ibrutinib-treated CLL. TCRdb's copy holds only in-frame clones and misses some; the assay was immunoSEQ multiplex PCR. The sample lists fewer than 150,000 clones, approximately 80% occurring once. The sample was PBMCs, taken after 24 months of ibrutinib treatment. Receptors originate from a human donor with chronic lymphocytic leukemia.

In its sample, this clone was seen a few times. This chain uses TRBV9 with TRBJ2-3; possibly TRBD2 for D (7 bases). CDR3 length: 15 residues. CDR1 is SGDLS and CDR2 is YYNGEE in the germline V gene. Trimming pared 4 bases from V and 6 bases from J, leaving 18 bases between. The CDR3 DNA sequence: TGTGCCAGCAGCTTTCGGTGGGGGGGCGAGGATACGCAGTATTTT. Protein product: CASSFRWGGEDTQYF.

This chain uses TRBV2 with TRBJ1-2; 8 positions agree with TRBD1. CDR1 and CDR2 (germline): SNHLY, FYNNEI. Trimming cost V 5 bases and J 4 bases; bases outside gene matches: 3. The CDR3 covers 13 residues. The DNA of the CDR3 is TGTGCCAGCAGTACAGGGGGGGCCTATGGCTACACCTTC. Protein sequence: CASSTGGAYGYTF.

This rearrangement joins TRBV7-9 to TRBJ2-5; D ambiguous. This CDR3 region has 15 residues. V lost 6 bases and J 1 base, leaving 15 bases between the germline ends. Germline V gene sequence: CDR1 SEHNR, CDR2 FQNEAQ (reference sequence). CDR3 nucleotides: TGTGCCAGCAGTCAAAACTTAGCAGCCCAAGAGACCCAGTACTTC. Protein product: CASSQNLAAQETQYF.

The chain combines TRBV18 with TRBJ1-4; tentative D call: TRBD1 (5 bases). This CDR3 region has 12 residues. Trimming stripped 4 bases from V and 12 bases from J, with 12 bases between. Germline V lookup: CDR1 KGHSH, CDR2 LQKENI. For the CDR3, the DNA is TGTGCCAGCTCACTACGCCGGGACGAACTGTTTTTT. Protein sequence: CASSLRRDELFF.

The rearrangement joins TRBV7-8 to TRBJ2-1; 8 nucleotides align to TRBD2. Germline V gene data show CDR1 as SGHVS and CDR2 as FQNEAQ. The V gene end was trimmed by 5 bases and the J gene end by 0 bases; junction bases not matched to a gene: 9. This CDR3 region has 17 residues. CDR3 sequence reads: CASSPTVAGSSYNEQFF. The CDR3 DNA reads as TGTGCCAGCAGCCCTACCGTAGCGGGGAGCTCCTACAATGAGCAGTTCTTC.

In this sample, this clone turned up a few times. At one boundary the junction diverges from the germline segment, which might be a read error. The CDR3, as DNA: TGTGCCAGTTCACCAATCGGGACCGCAGATACGCAGTATTTT. Residues: CASSPIGTADTQYF. The chain has TRBV18 and TRBJ2-3, with D perhaps matching TRBD1 or TRBD2 (5 bases each). The length of the CDR3 is 14 residues. Germline V gene sequence: CDR1 KGHSH, CDR2 LQKENI.

The rearrangement joins TRBV7-2 to TRBJ1-5; TRBD1 matches at 8 bases. Unmatched junction bases numbered 6, after V lost 3 bases and J lost 2 bases. Germline CDR1 reads SGHTA; CDR2 reads FQGNSA. The CDR3 runs 16 residues. The CDR3 reads CASSFSGGFGNQPQHF. The CDR3 DNA follows: TGTGCCAGCAGCTTTTCAGGGGGCTTTGGCAATCAGCCCCAGCATTTT.

The chain recombines TRBV11-2 with TRBJ1-2; TRBD1 aligns across 8 bases. The CDR3 runs 13 residues. V was clipped by 2 bases and J by 6 bases; unmatched bases: 2. From germline, CDR1 is SGHAT and CDR2 FQNNGV. The CDR3 nucleotides read TGTGCCAGCAGCTTAACAGGGGGGGATGGCTACACCTTC. This sequence encodes CASSLTGGDGYTF.

CDR3 nucleotide sequence: TGTGCCAGCAGCCAAGAGGGCTCGGGGAACACCATATATTTT. Protein product: CASSQEGSGNTIYF. This chain uses TRBV4-2 with TRBJ1-3; D uncertain. CDR3 length equals 14 residues. V was trimmed by 0 bases and J by 7 bases, leaving 10 bases between them. The germline CDR1 and CDR2 sequences are LGHNA and YNFKEQ.

This clone was seen once. V and J are TRBV5-1 and TRBJ2-1, with 11 bases identical to TRBD2. This CDR3 has 17 residues. Per germline, CDR1 SGHRS and CDR2 YFSETQ. Trimming took 4 bases from V and 6 from J; bases not matched to a gene: 12. In nucleotides, the CDR3 is TGCGCCAGCAGCCAAGACCTAGCGGGGGGCTGGGGCAATGAGCAGTTCTTC. Its protein product is CASSQDLAGGWGNEQFF.

This rearrangement joins TRBV27 to TRBJ2-7, with D possibly being TRBD2 (5 bases). CDR3 size: 15 residues. Germline V gene data show CDR1 as MNHEY and CDR2 as SMNVEV (reference sequence). The V gene lost 6 bases and the J gene lost 0 bases, with 15 bases spanning the gap. CDR3 nucleotides: TGTGCCAGCAGCTTAGATGGGAGATACTCCTACGAGCAGTACTTC. Translation: CASSLDGRYSYEQYF.

The chain is built from TRBV7-6 and TRBJ1-1; D not resolved. Trimming removed 2 bases at V and 6 bases at J, with 13 bases between. This CDR3 has 14 amino acids. Germline lookup yields CDR1 SGHVS and CDR2 FNYEAQ. The DNA for the CDR3 is TGTGCCAGCAGCTTATCCCATGACGGAGCTGAAGCTTTCTTT. This encodes CASSLSHDGAEAFF.

This chain uses TRBV11-3 with TRBJ2-1; D is unresolved. The length of the CDR3 is 13 residues. Germline CDR1 and CDR2: SGHNT and YENEEA. V dropped 5 bases and J dropped 6 bases, with 11 bases sitting between them. The CDR3 nucleotides read TGTGCCAGCAGCACCCAGGAGACCAATGAGCAGTTCTTC. This translates into CASSTQETNEQFF. The entire variable domain, with the rest obtained from reference TRBV11-3 and TRBJ2-1, is as follows: EAGVVQSPRYKIIEKKQPVAFWCNPISGHNTLYWYLQNLGQGPELLIRYENEEAVDDSQLPKDRFSAERLKGVDSTLKIQPAELGDSAVYLCASSTQETNEQFFGPGTRLTVL.

V and J are TRBV9 and TRBJ1-1; 8 nucleotides line up with TRBD1. V lost 7 bases and J lost 0; bases outside the gene matches: 2. The CDR3 spans 13 residues. Germline CDR1 reads SGDLS; CDR2 reads YYNGEE. CDR3 in DNA: TGTGCCAGCGGACAGGGCATGAACACTGAAGCTTTCTTT. Translating gives CASGQGMNTEAFF.

This clone was counted a few times. The chain links TRBV18 to TRBJ2-7; D is unresolved. The length of the CDR3 is 13 residues. The V gene's germline CDR1 is KGHSH and CDR2 LQKENI. With 5 bases removed from V and 0 bases from J, the gap between germline ends came to 8 bases. Here the CDR3 reads CASSKASSYEQYF. The DNA for the CDR3 is TGTGCCAGCTCAAAGGCAAGCTCCTACGAGCAGTACTTC.

The count of this clone is one. V is TRBV5-4 and J is TRBJ2-2; 7 bases fit TRBD2. Germline trimming cut 1 base from V and 4 bases from J; bases unmatched to any gene: 7. The CDR3 spans 16 residues. Per germline, CDR1 SGHNT and CDR2 YYREEE (reference sequence). DNA of the CDR3: TGTGCCAGCAGCTTGTTAGGACTAGACGGCACCGGGGAGCTGTTTTTT. Its translation: CASSLLGLDGTGELFF.

The chain recombines TRBV27 with TRBJ2-2; D not certain. The length of the CDR3 is 11 residues. The V gene's germline CDR1 is MNHEY and CDR2 SMNVEV (reference sequence). V gave up 5 bases and J gave up 6 bases, with 4 bases separating them. The CDR3, as DNA: TGTGCCAGCAGTCGGCCCGGGGAGCTGTTTTTT. Translated: CASSRPGELFF.

The gene calls are TRBV30 and TRBJ1-5; the D is unclear. Between the trimmed V and J ends, which lost 0 bases and 5 bases, there was a span of 8 bases. The germline V gene has CDR1 GTSNPN and CDR2 SVGIG (reference sequence). This CDR3 is 13 amino acids long. CDR3 bases: TGTGCCTGGAGTGTGGGAAACCATCAGCCCCAGCATTTT. It encodes CAWSVGNHQPQHF.

This clone showed up just once. J is TRBJ2-3 and V is TRBV5-1; 9 positions agree with TRBD2. The junction had 6 bases not matched to a gene; V was cut back by 1 base and J by 6 bases. Germline values: CDR1 SGHRS, CDR2 YFSETQ. The CDR3 has 15 amino acids. The chain's CDR3 is CASSLLAGKRDTQYF. CDR3 coding DNA: TGCGCCAGCAGCTTGCTAGCGGGGAAGAGGGATACGCAGTATTTT.

The gene calls are TRBV28 and TRBJ2-7, with D possibly TRBD1 on 6 matching bases. There are 14 residues in the CDR3. Germline CDR1 and CDR2: MDHEN and SYDVKM. Trimming shortened V by 10 bases and J by 4 bases, and 20 bases separated the two germline ends. CDR3 sequence: CATHPTGNLYEQYF. In DNA form, the CDR3 reads TGTGCCACCCACCCTACAGGGAATCTTTACGAGCAGTACTTC.

This clone has a count of ten or more. The chain employs TRBV10-3 and TRBJ1-2; D might be TRBD1 (5 bases). The CDR3 runs to 16 residues. V shed 4 bases and J shed 0 bases, with 15 bases lying between them. Germline values: CDR1 ENHRY, CDR2 SYGVKD. Here the CDR3 DNA reads TGTGCCATCAGTGTGGGGGGTAATCAGGCTAACTATGGCTACACCTTC. Amino acid sequence: CAISVGGNQANYGYTF.